The 4 T cell receptor beta chains below were found in one sample sequenced in a study of blood T cell repertoires in COVID-19 (dated by TCRdb to 2018 to 2020). Library creation used the immunoSEQ multiplex PCR assay. In TCRdb, the immuneACCESS table is reduced to in-frame sequences with V and J assigned. These tables do not hold every clone; where another copy was compared, an unresolved V gene accounts for under half, and the others remain unexplained. The sample table shows 250,000 to 300,000 clones, and around 86% are seen once. The top ten hold roughly 2.9% of the sample. The sample comprised peripheral blood. These receptors originate from a woman in her fifties or sixties with active or convalescent COVID-19.

The rearrangement joins TRBV9 to TRBJ2-1, with 8 bases that match TRBD2. V gave up 0 bases and J gave up 4 bases; unmatched junction bases: 9. Germline-derived CDR1 and CDR2 are SGDLS and YYNGEE. The CDR3 is made up of 17 amino acids. CDR3 coding DNA: TGTGCCAGCAGCGTAGCTGCGGCGGGGGGCCCGTACAATGAGCAGTTCTTC. Protein product: CASSVAAAGGPYNEQFF.

The J gene is TRBJ2-2, the V gene TRBV10-3, with TRBD1 identical over 11 bases. The germline gives CDR1 ENHRY, CDR2 SYGVKD. This CDR3 has 17 amino acids. Trimming took 2 bases from V and 6 from J; bases not matched to a gene: 8. CDR3 in DNA: TGTGCCATCAGTGAGCTTGGACAGGGGGCGACGGCCGGGGAGCTGTTTTTT. Encoded protein: CAISELGQGATAGELFF.

V usage is TRBV5-5 and J usage is TRBJ1-1; no firm D call. The V end was cut by 1 base, the J end by 2 bases, with 9 bases between. CDR1 and CDR2 (germline): SGHKS, YYEKEE (reference sequence). The CDR3 contains 14 residues. Here the CDR3 reads CASSLYPGNTEAFF. As DNA, the CDR3 is TGTGCCAGCAGCTTGTATCCAGGCAACACTGAAGCTTTCTTT.

The rearrangement joins TRBV25-1 to TRBJ1-2, with TRBD1 identical over 7 bases. V was clipped by 5 bases and J by 1 base; unmatched bases: 10. Per the germline V gene, CDR1 is MGHDK and CDR2 is SYGVNS. The CDR3 loop spans 16 amino acids. The CDR3 DNA reads TGTGCCAGCAGTCCCCGACAGGGCCGGGGTAACTATGGCTACACCTTC. It codes for CASSPRQGRGNYGYTF.